This section outlines one T cell receptor (beta chain) sequence together with its context. No antigen is known for it. In the library, individual cDNA molecules carried attached unique molecular identifiers. A single record per CDR3 protein comes from TCRdb applying MiXCR to the 5' RACE reads. The data show tens of thousands of distinct CDR3 sequences, with roughly an eighth seen just once and more than 1.2% held by the top ten. Germline CDR1 SNHLY, CDR2 FYNNEI. The CDR3 runs 15 residues. The ends were cut back, 4 bases at V and 6 bases at J, with 13 bases in the middle. This sample is part of a study of early T cells in non-severe SARS-CoV-2 infection. At the level of the study: The chains were unpaired, and the sequenced material was bulk RNA from unsorted whole blood.

General observations from the study: Reliance on VDJdb matching favored anti-spike CD8 responses; private and CD4 specificities were missed.

This sequence originates from an adult who was a healthcare worker with PCR-confirmed SARS-CoV-2 infection or an uninfected control (not recorded which). Sequencing used whole blood. The chain couples TRBV2 to TRBJ2-6; D gene unclear. CDR3 loop: CASSVVRVSANVLTF. CDR3 in DNA: TGTGCCAGCAGTGTCGTTAGAGTTTCGGCCAACGTCCTGACTTTC.